Listed here are 22 T cell receptor beta chains from one sample, sequenced in a study of early stage breast cancer tumors. Here immunoSEQ multiplex PCR was the method, and the copy in TCRdb shows in-frame clones only, minus some. The repertoire includes 4,000 to 5,000 clones, roughly 60% of them detected once, and around 25% sits in the top ten. The sequenced material came from breast tumor tissue. These receptors were obtained from a person aged 45 to 59 with breast cancer.

The chain joins TRBV7-9 to TRBJ2-7; D unresolved. CDR1 and CDR2 (germline): SEHNR, FQNEAQ (reference sequence). The CDR3 spans 16 residues. V lost 1 base to trimming and J lost 4 bases, with 17 bases between them. The CDR3 DNA sequence: TGTGCCAGCAGCTTAGTTGTAGGTACGCGGAGATACGAGCAGTACTTC. The encoded protein is CASSLVVGTRRYEQYF.

The rearrangement uses TRBV7-9 and TRBJ2-5; 7 bases agree with TRBD2. The V gene's germline CDR1 is SEHNR and CDR2 FQNEAQ (reference sequence). CDR3 length: 14 amino acids. V lost 5 bases and J lost 0; bases outside the gene matches: 3. The CDR3 nucleotides are TGTGCCAGCAGCCCGCGGGGGAACCAAGAGACCCAGTACTTC. This codes for CASSPRGNQETQYF.

This chain connects TRBV9 to TRBJ2-3; 9 nucleotides match TRBD1. This CDR3 has 15 amino acids. V shed 4 bases, J shed 2 bases, and the junction held 5 bases outside the gene matches. CDR1 is SGDLS, CDR2 YYNGEE, per germline. CDR3 residues: CASSRQGEFTDTQYF. In DNA form, the CDR3 reads TGTGCCAGCAGCAGACAGGGGGAATTCACAGATACGCAGTATTTT.

By share of the sample, this clone is large. This sequence joins TRBV29-1 and TRBJ1-1, with 7 positions matching TRBD1. Per germline, CDR1 SQVTM and CDR2 ANQGSEA. The CDR3 spans 13 residues. The J segment lost 5 bases and the V segment lost 1 base, leaving 4 bases of the junction unmatched. This CDR3 reads CSVEGGTVTEAFF. The CDR3 DNA reads as TGCAGCGTTGAAGGAGGGACAGTTACTGAAGCTTTCTTT.

This rearrangement joins TRBV2 to TRBJ2-6, with D tentatively TRBD1 or TRBD2 (6 bases each). CDR1 and CDR2 from the germline V gene are SNHLY and FYNNEI. The CDR3 consists of 21 residues. Trimming stripped 4 bases from V and 0 bases from J, with 25 bases between. CDR3 protein: CASSVDAFGGHSNSGANVLTF. In nucleotides, the CDR3 is TGTGCCAGCAGTGTAGACGCCTTCGGGGGACACAGTAACTCTGGGGCCAACGTCCTGACTTTC.

The V call is TRBV4-3, the J call TRBJ2-7; weak D call: TRBD2 (7 bases). Germline-derived CDR1 and CDR2 are LGHNA and YSLEER. CDR3 length equals 17 residues. The germline V and J ends were trimmed by 6 bases and 2 bases, with 23 bases remaining between them. CDR3 region: CASRPSLGGPPPYEQYF. The DNA of the CDR3 is TGCGCCAGCAGACCTAGCCTCGGGGGGCCTCCCCCCTACGAGCAGTACTTC.

The V gene is TRBV6-5, the J gene TRBJ2-7, with 7 bases lining up with TRBD1. Germline assignment: CDR1 MNHEY and CDR2 SVGAGI. This CDR3 region has 14 residues. The ends lost 7 bases at V and 2 bases at J; junction bases unmatched: 8. The CDR3 DNA sequence: TGTGCCAGCAAAAAAAACAGGGGCCCCTACGAGCAGTACTTC. Protein: CASKKNRGPYEQYF.

The J gene is TRBJ1-2, the V gene TRBV6-6; D remains unclear. The V and J ends lost 6 bases and 1 base respectively, with 12 bases between them. This CDR3 spans 14 amino acids. CDR1 and CDR2 from the germline V gene are MNHNY and SVGAGI (reference sequence). CDR3 protein: CASSTPRLNYGYTF. The CDR3 nucleotides read TGTGCCAGCAGCACCCCCAGGCTTAACTATGGCTACACCTTC.

The table lists this clone with a count of one. This chain uses TRBV6-6 with TRBJ2-5; D is undetermined. Germline-derived CDR1 and CDR2 are MNHNY and SVGAGI (reference sequence). Trimming removed 5 bases at V and 3 bases at J, with 4 bases between. This CDR3 is built from 11 residues. CDR3 coding DNA: TGTGCCAGCAGTATGAAAGAGACCCAGTACTTC. It codes for CASSMKETQYF.

J is TRBJ2-7 and V is TRBV5-4; 7 positions agree with TRBD2. V shed 2 bases and J 5 bases; nucleotides not matched to a gene: 1. Germline CDR1 and CDR2: SGHNT and YYREEE (reference sequence). There are 12 residues in the CDR3. The CDR3 loop is CASSLRGDEQYF. CDR3 coding DNA: TGTGCCAGCAGCTTACGGGGGGACGAGCAGTACTTC.

The chain couples TRBV7-2 to TRBJ2-7; D is uncertain. From germline, CDR1 is SGHTA and CDR2 FQGNSA. V was shortened by 5 bases and J by 3 bases, with 8 bases between the two germline ends. The CDR3 runs 12 residues. The CDR3 region is CASSPRSYEQYF. CDR3 in DNA: TGTGCCAGCAGCCCGAGGAGCTACGAGCAGTACTTC.

The chain joins TRBV9 to TRBJ2-3; 15 bases line up with TRBD2. This CDR3 spans 16 amino acids. Germline assignment: CDR1 SGDLS and CDR2 YYNGEE. V shed 4 bases and J 4 bases; nucleotides not matched to a gene: 4. This chain's CDR3 is CASSSRTSGGADTQYF. The DNA of the CDR3 is TGTGCCAGCAGCTCCCGGACTAGCGGGGGGGCAGATACGCAGTATTTT.

The chain joins TRBV30 to TRBJ2-1; 8 bases line up with TRBD1. Looked up from germline, CDR1 is GTSNPN and CDR2 is SVGIG (reference sequence). The CDR3 runs 14 residues. With V trimmed by 4 bases and J by 3 bases, 5 bases remained unmatched. The DNA for the CDR3 is TGTGCCTGGACTCCAGGGGGCTTCTACAATGAGCAGTTCTTC. This sequence encodes CAWTPGGFYNEQFF. Looking up the rest from reference TRBV30 and TRBJ2-1 gives the full variable domain: SQTIHQWPATLVQPVGSPLSLECTVEGTSNPNLYWYRQAAGRGLQLLFYSVGIGQISSEVPQNLSASRPQDRQFILSSKKLLLSDSGFYLCAWTPGGFYNEQFFGPGTRLTVL.

This clone has a single count. The gene calls are TRBV7-2 and TRBJ2-3, with D uncertain. V lost 10 bases and J lost 0, with 17 bases in between. The germline CDR1 and CDR2 sequences are SGHTA and FQGNSA. The CDR3 is made up of 15 amino acids. CDR3 coding DNA: TGTGCCACCCAAGAGACCGGAGCTAGCACAGATACGCAGTATTTT. Its protein is CATQETGASTDTQYF.

This clone ranks as medium-sized. The V and J genes are TRBV5-5 and TRBJ2-1; no clear D gene. The ends were cut back, 4 bases at V and 4 bases at J, with 9 bases in the middle. Germline-derived CDR1 and CDR2 are SGHKS and YYEKEE (reference sequence). This CDR3 region has 13 residues. The CDR3 spells CASSMDGYNEQFF. CDR3 in DNA: TGTGCCAGCAGCATGGACGGATACAATGAGCAGTTCTTC.

The chain employs TRBV2 and TRBJ1-3; 9 bases align to TRBD1. The V segment lost 5 bases and the J segment 3 bases; nucleotides outside the gene matches: 5. Germline V gives CDR1 SNHLY, CDR2 FYNNEI. This CDR3 has 15 amino acids. The CDR3 DNA is TGTGCCAGCAGTCCGGGACAGGGAGATGGAAACACCATATATTTT. Translating gives CASSPGQGDGNTIYF.

This clone is termed medium-sized (0.01 to 0.1%). The rearrangement uses TRBV9 and TRBJ2-7; either TRBD1 or TRBD2 may supply D (6 bases each). From germline, CDR1 is SGDLS and CDR2 YYNGEE. The CDR3 totals 15 residues. Trimming took 0 bases from V and 6 from J, leaving 16 bases between them. The DNA of the CDR3 is TGTGCCAGCAGCGTAGCCGGGGGCAGTCAGGGCGAGCAGTACTTC. This translates into CASSVAGGSQGEQYF.

The chain employs TRBV7-9 and TRBJ2-3; 8 bases are a match to TRBD2. The CDR3 runs 13 residues. CDR1 is SEHNR and CDR2 is FQNEAQ in the germline V gene (reference sequence). Losses at the gene ends were 4 bases for V and 8 bases for J; bases not matched to a gene: 5. The CDR3 sequence: CASSSSGGGTQYF. The CDR3 DNA reads as TGTGCCAGCAGCTCTTCGGGGGGGGGTACGCAGTATTTT. Using reference TRBV7-9 and TRBJ2-3 for the parts outside the CDR3, the full variable domain is DTGVSQNPRHKITKRGQNVTFRCDPISEHNRLYWYRQTLGQGPEFLTYFQNEAQLEKSRLLSDRFSAERPKGSFSTLEIQRTEQGDSAMYLCASSSSGGGTQYFGPGTRLTVL.

This clone was detected only a few times. V and J are TRBV20-1 and TRBJ1-4, with 7 bases aligning to TRBD1. V was pared by 5 bases and J by 15 bases, with 6 bases of the junction left unmatched. The CDR3 runs 10 residues. The germline V gene encodes CDR1 DFQATT and CDR2 SNEGSKA (reference sequence). The CDR3 DNA reads as TGCAGTGCTTATACAGGGGACATGTTTTTT. It is translated as CSAYTGDMFF.

The chain is built from TRBV27 and TRBJ1-1; TRBD1 matches at 8 bases. Germline loops: CDR1 MNHEY, CDR2 SMNVEV (reference sequence). CDR3 length equals 16 residues. The trim removed 3 bases at V and 4 bases at J, leaving 10 bases unmatched. CDR3 sequence: CASSFRGRYSVTEAFF. CDR3 DNA sequence: TGTGCCAGCAGTTTCAGGGGGCGGTACTCGGTCACTGAAGCTTTCTTT.

This sequence joins TRBV6-1 and TRBJ1-3; 11 nucleotides agree with TRBD1. The germline V gene encodes CDR1 MNHNS and CDR2 SASEGT. The CDR3 length is 14 residues. V lost 6 bases, J lost 8 bases, and 6 bases stayed unmatched. This CDR3 is CASRMDRGLDTIYF. The CDR3 coding sequence is TGTGCCAGCAGGATGGACAGGGGGCTAGACACCATATATTTT.

This clone is termed large. The V and J genes are TRBV4-2 and TRBJ1-1; TRBD1 might be the D (5 bases). The CDR3 loop spans 11 amino acids. V lost 4 bases to trimming and J lost 8 bases, with 8 bases between them. Germline V CDR1 and CDR2: LGHNA, YNFKEQ. This CDR3 is CASSPGVEAFF. DNA of the CDR3: TGTGCCAGCAGCCCGGGGGTGGAAGCTTTCTTT.